Below are 7 T cell receptor beta chains sequenced from a single sample in a study of T cells in Graves' hyperthyroidism and ophthalmopathy. TCR beta CDR3 regions were amplified from RNA. During a first-round RT-PCR of the TCR CDR3, the HTBI primer set was used. MiXCR, run by TCRdb on the multiplex PCR reads, gives a single entry per CDR3 protein. The top ten hold 45% to 50% of the sample, which has 500,000 to 600,000 distinct CDR3 sequences, about 20% seen once. The specimen was blood. The receptors shown here come from a man in his forties with Graves' ophthalmopathy.

This clonotype was seen many times. This chain uses TRBV2 with TRBJ2-7; D possibly matches TRBD1 or TRBD2 (5 bases each). V gave up 6 bases and J gave up 0 bases, with 15 bases separating them. CDR3 length: 15 amino acids. Germline CDR1 SNHLY, CDR2 FYNNEI. CDR3 loop: CASRRGDGLSYEQYF. The CDR3 DNA follows: TGTGCCAGCAGGAGGGGTGACGGGCTCTCCTACGAGCAGTACTTC.

The rearrangement joins TRBV12-5 to TRBJ1-5; 8 positions agree with TRBD1. Losses at the gene ends were 5 bases for V and 6 bases for J; bases not matched to a gene: 6. CDR1 and CDR2 from the germline V gene are LGHNT and FRNRAP. The CDR3 loop spans 14 amino acids. The CDR3 protein is CASGPLTGAQPQHF. The CDR3 DNA reads TGTGCTAGTGGTCCACTGACAGGGGCTCAGCCCCAGCATTTT.

This clonotype is a singleton in its sample. The rearrangement joins TRBV19 to TRBJ2-3; 8 nucleotides match TRBD1. Losses at the gene ends were 5 bases for V and 4 bases for J; bases not matched to a gene: 8. This CDR3 comprises 15 residues. Germline V CDR1 and CDR2: LNHDA, SQIVND (reference sequence). The DNA for the CDR3 is TGTGCCAGTAGTGTGGGACAGGTAAAAGCAGATACGCAGTATTTT. Protein product: CASSVGQVKADTQYF.

This clonotype came up a few times. This CDR3 is CASSYEAYYGYTF. The CDR3 region has the DNA TGTGCCAGCAGTTATGAGGCCTACTATGGCTACACCTTC. This chain links TRBV13 with TRBJ1-2; no reliable D call. The V end lost 6 bases, the J end lost 3 bases, and 11 bases lay between the germline ends. The CDR3 contains 13 residues. CDR1 and CDR2 from the germline V gene are PRHDT and FYEKMQ (reference sequence). The full variable domain, in which reference TRBV13 and TRBJ1-2 provide the parts outside the CDR3, is AAGVIQSPRHLIKEKRETATLKCYPIPRHDTVYWYQQGPGQDPQFLISFYEKMQSDKGSIPDRFSAQQFSDYHSELNMSSLELGDSALYFCASSYEAYYGYTFGSGTRLTVV.

CDR3 in DNA: TGTGCCAGCGGATACCCCCCTACCGGGACTAGCGGGAGTATAGGGTACAATGAGCAGTTCTTC. Protein product: CASGYPPTGTSGSIGYNEQFF. V is TRBV11-2 and J is TRBJ2-1; 14 nucleotides align to TRBD2. Germline V gives CDR1 SGHAT, CDR2 FQNNGV. V shed 8 bases and J 4 bases; nucleotides not matched to a gene: 22. This CDR3 has 21 amino acids. Variable domain in full (rest from reference TRBV11-2 and TRBJ2-1): EAGVAQSPRYKIIEKRQSVAFWCNPISGHATLYWYQQILGQGPKLLIQFQNNGVVDDSQLPKDRFSAERLKGVDSTLKIQPAKLEDSAVYLCASGYPPTGTSGSIGYNEQFFGPGTRLTVL.

In this sample, this clonotype turned up a few times. The genes are TRBV2 and TRBJ2-7, with 8 bases identical to TRBD1. The CDR3 length is 17 residues. CDR1 is SNHLY and CDR2 is FYNNEI in the germline V gene. J lost 9 bases, V lost 8 bases, and 24 bases had no gene match. CDR3 sequence reads: CASDQRDRTQNPNGQYF. The DNA of the CDR3 is TGTGCCAGCGACCAAAGGGACAGGACTCAGAACCCCAACGGGCAGTACTTC.

This sequence joins TRBV18 and TRBJ1-6, with 7 bases that match TRBD1. V shed 6 bases and J 11 bases; nucleotides not matched to a gene: 10. CDR3 length: 14 amino acids. Germline CDR1 and CDR2: KGHSH and LQKENI. CDR3 sequence (DNA): TGTGCCAGCTCCCTCGACAGGGACAATCCACCCCTCCACTTT. It codes for CASSLDRDNPPLHF.